This T cell receptor (beta chain) was sequenced during a study of blood T cell repertoires in COVID-19. Only in-frame clones appear in the TCRdb table, and some are missing; sequencing was by immunoSEQ multiplex PCR. The data hold 80,000 to 100,000 clones, with around 82% observed a single time. The CDR3 runs to 16 residues. Per the germline V gene, CDR1 is ENHRY and CDR2 is SYGVKD. With V trimmed by 2 bases and J by 1 base, 5 bases remained unmatched. Source material: peripheral blood. The chain joins TRBV10-3 to TRBJ1-5, with TRBD1 identical over 7 bases. This receptor was obtained from a man aged 70-80 years with active or convalescent COVID-19. The CDR3 nucleotides are TGTGCCATCAGTGAGGGGACAGTGACCAGCAATCAGCCCCAGCATTTT. Amino acid sequence: CAISEGTVTSNQPQHF.